Described below is a single TCR beta chain sequence and its context. This CDR3 spans 16 amino acids. Germline V gene lookup returns CDR1 SGHTA and CDR2 FQGNSA. Between the trimmed V and J ends, which lost 2 bases and 3 bases, there was a span of 16 bases. These data originate in a study of blood T cell repertoires in COVID-19. Study context: The origin of the acute and convalescent COVID-19 samples was the United States, Italy and Spain.

In the original workflow: Amplified reference gene primers provided the basis for estimating nucleated cell counts. Produced via immunoSEQ multiplex PCR; TCRdb's table is partial and in-frame only. The DNA was the basis for D and trimming; V, J and clone size are from that table. Counted here are approximately 120,000 clones, about 89% occurring once; the ten biggest clones make up approximately 20%. The J gene is TRBJ1-1, the V gene TRBV7-2; D might be TRBD1 (6 bases). This receptor was obtained from a human donor with acute or convalescent COVID-19. The donor label of this sample is uncertain. Sequencing used peripheral blood. The CDR3 DNA follows: TGTGCCAGCAGCTTATTCGTCGGGGGGCGGGACACTGAAGCTTTCTTT. This encodes CASSLFVGGRDTEAFF. Full variable domain (missing parts from reference TRBV7-2 and TRBJ1-1): GAGVSQSPSNKVTEKGKDVELRCDPISGHTALYWYRQSLGQGLEFLIYFQGNSAPDKSGLPSDRFSAERTGGSVSTLTIQRTQQEDSAVYLCASSLFVGGRDTEAFFGQGTRLTVV.